These 3 T cell receptor beta chains were all obtained from the same sample, sequenced in a study of beta chain features in type 1 diabetes. Which antigens these TCRs recognize remains unknown. Isolated RNA was reverse transcribed in full, so expressed TCRB transcripts were sequenced. The assay was immunoSEQ multiplex PCR, and TCRdb's table has in-frame clones only and misses some. The sample includes some 700,000 clones, over 10% of them seen just once. Study-level results: All four CD4+ subsets of Type 1 diabetes patients contained TCRB CDR3s that were moderately but significantly shorter.

Sequenced input: naive CD4+ T cells from blood. All receptors derive from a man aged 18 to 35 with type 1 diabetes.

This clone was recorded a few times. The chain recombines TRBV7-2 with TRBJ1-1; 7 nucleotides line up with TRBD1. The ends lost 3 bases at V and 8 bases at J; junction bases unmatched: 3. Germline V CDR1 and CDR2: SGHTA, FQGNSA. CDR3 length equals 12 residues. CDR3 bases: TGTGCCAGCAGCTTGAAGGGGGCGGAAGCTTTCTTT. This sequence encodes CASSLKGAEAFF.

The chain combines TRBV9 with TRBJ2-6, with a weak D call TRBD2 (5 bases). In germline, CDR1 is SGDLS, CDR2 YYNGEE. The V gene lost 6 bases and the J gene lost 4 bases, with 14 bases spanning the gap. CDR3 length: 15 residues. CDR3 DNA sequence: TGTGCCAGCAATCCGGGGATTTCCGGGGCCAACGTCCTGACTTTC. It translates to CASNPGISGANVLTF. Full variable domain (outside the CDR3, taken from reference TRBV9 and TRBJ2-6): DSGVTQTPKHLITATGQRVTLRCSPRSGDLSVYWYQQSLDQGLQFLIQYYNGEERAKGNILERFSAQQFPDLHSELNLSSLELGDSALYFCASNPGISGANVLTFGAGSRLTVL.

This clone showed up just a few times. The chain joins TRBV6-5 to TRBJ1-5; D unclear. The germline CDR1 and CDR2 sequences are MNHEY and SVGAGI. Trimming stripped 5 bases from V and 7 bases from J, with 12 bases between. This CDR3 has 13 residues. In DNA, the CDR3 is TGTGCCAGCAGTGAATTGCAAGTACAGCCCCAGCATTTT. Translation gives CASSELQVQPQHF.